Following are 15 T cell receptor beta chains from one sample sequenced in a study of T-cell reconstitution after alpha-beta-depleted transplantation in children. A TCRbeta library incorporating unique molecular identifiers was prepared. TCRdb re-called the PCR reads with MiXCR, one entry per CDR3 protein. The data hold approximately 490,000 distinct CDR3 sequences, with 10% observed a single time. This specimen consisted of PBMCs, obtained before TCRalphabeta/CD19-depleted stem cell transplant. These receptors all come from a child younger than 10 with inherited bone marrow failure, due to receive a stem cell transplant.

Notes on this clonotype: This sequence may be a read error, since a much larger clone differs from it by one base. The chain uses TRBV12-3 or TRBV12-4 and TRBJ1-3; D uncertain. V lost 0 bases and J lost 3, with 12 bases in between. There are 16 residues in the CDR3. CDR3 sequence: CASSLAWVGFGNTIYF. CDR3 nucleotides: TGTGCCAGCAGTTTAGCGTGGGTGGGCTTTGGAAACACCATATATTTT.

This clonotype was counted at least ten times. The chain couples TRBV12-3 or TRBV12-4 to TRBJ2-1; weak D call: TRBD1 (6 bases). The CDR3 has 15 residues. V gave up 7 bases and J gave up 4 bases, with 17 bases separating them. This chain's CDR3 is CASMGDRTSYNEQFF. The DNA of the CDR3 is TGTGCCAGCATGGGTGACAGGACTTCTTACAATGAGCAGTTCTTC.

This clonotype was seen at least ten times. The genes are TRBV4-3 and TRBJ1-1; D uncertain. Germline CDR1 and CDR2: LGHNA and YSLEER. This CDR3 is 16 amino acids long. Trimming removed 0 bases from V and 1 base from J, with 12 bases in between. The CDR3 is CASSQDRSGQNTEAFF. Here the CDR3 DNA reads TGCGCCAGCAGCCAAGATAGATCCGGGCAGAACACTGAAGCTTTCTTT.

The sample holds many counts of this clonotype. V is TRBV7-9 and J is TRBJ2-2; no reliable D call. CDR1 SEHNR and CDR2 FQNEAQ come from the germline V gene (reference sequence). V gave up 5 bases and J gave up 5 bases, with 9 bases separating them. There are 13 residues in the CDR3. For the CDR3, the DNA is TGTGCCAGCAGCCGAACCACAACCGGGGAGCTGTTTTTT. Its protein is CASSRTTTGELFF.

This clonotype has at least ten counts. This chain joins TRBV30 and TRBJ2-7; D could derive from TRBD1 or TRBD2 (5 bases each). This CDR3 comprises 14 residues. CDR1 is GTSNPN, CDR2 SVGIG, per germline (reference sequence). Between the trimmed V and J ends, which lost 4 bases and 2 bases, there was a span of 15 bases. The CDR3 loop is CAWNRGRLAYEQYF. CDR3 bases: TGTGCCTGGAACCGGGGACGTTTAGCCTACGAGCAGTACTTC.

This clonotype was seen many times. The chain carries TRBV27 and TRBJ2-1; no clear D gene. The CDR3 is made up of 13 amino acids. V lost 2 bases and J 9 bases, leaving 11 bases between the germline ends. Germline V CDR1 and CDR2: MNHEY, SMNVEV (reference sequence). CDR3 sequence: CASSLRGGAEQFF. The CDR3, as DNA: TGTGCCAGCAGTTTACGAGGTGGTGCTGAGCAGTTCTTC.

This clonotype was seen repeatedly, ten times or more. V usage is TRBV18 and J usage is TRBJ1-2, with unresolved D. This CDR3 is 15 amino acids long. Germline CDR1 reads KGHSH; CDR2 reads LQKENI. The V end lost 3 bases, the J end lost 5 bases, and 16 bases lay between the germline ends. As DNA, the CDR3 is TGTGCCAGCTCACCGACCGTGGAGGGAAATTATGGCTACACCTTC. Encoded protein: CASSPTVEGNYGYTF.

This clonotype was recorded many times. J is TRBJ2-1 and V is TRBV5-5; 9 nucleotides match TRBD2. The CDR3 spans 16 residues. The germline gives CDR1 SGHKS, CDR2 YYEKEE (reference sequence). Unmatched junction bases numbered 3, after V lost 2 bases and J lost 0 bases. DNA for the CDR3: TGTGCCAGCAGCTTCTCGCGGGGGGGCTCCTACAATGAGCAGTTCTTC. Its translation: CASSFSRGGSYNEQFF.

This clonotype was observed a handful of times. The chain joins TRBV5-4 to TRBJ2-1; D perhaps matches TRBD2 (5 bases). Trimming cost V 0 bases and J 8 bases, with 21 bases left between them. Germline V gives CDR1 SGHNT, CDR2 YYREEE (reference sequence). This CDR3 has 17 amino acids. CDR3 residues: CASSLVMYGGWADEQFF. The CDR3 region has the DNA TGTGCCAGCAGCTTGGTGATGTATGGCGGGTGGGCCGATGAGCAGTTCTTC. Drawing the rest from reference TRBV5-4 and TRBJ2-1, the complete variable domain is ETGVTQSPTHLIKTRGQQVTLRCSSQSGHNTVSWYQQALGQGPQFIFQYYREEENGRGNFPPRFSGLQFPNYSSELNVNALELDDSALYLCASSLVMYGGWADEQFFGPGTRLTVL.

The rearrangement uses TRBV30 and TRBJ1-5; 8 positions agree with TRBD1. This CDR3 spans 17 amino acids. The V gene end was trimmed by 0 bases and the J gene end by 0 bases; junction bases not matched to a gene: 7. The germline gives CDR1 GTSNPN, CDR2 SVGIG (reference sequence). DNA for the CDR3: TGTGCCTGGAGTGTAGACAGGGGCGGCCATAGCAATCAGCCCCAGCATTTT. It is translated as CAWSVDRGGHSNQPQHF. Combining the CDR3 with reference TRBV30 and TRBJ1-5 gives the whole variable domain SQTIHQWPATLVQPVGSPLSLECTVEGTSNPNLYWYRQAAGRGLQLLFYSVGIGQISSEVPQNLSASRPQDRQFILSSKKLLLSDSGFYLCAWSVDRGGHSNQPQHFGDGTRLSIL.

This clonotype appeared many times. This rearrangement joins TRBV20-1 to TRBJ2-3; 7 bases match TRBD2. The germline V gene encodes CDR1 DFQATT and CDR2 SNEGSKA (reference sequence). The CDR3 spans 14 residues. The V segment lost 2 bases and the J segment 4 bases; nucleotides outside the gene matches: 6. CDR3 loop: CSARPGLEPDTQYF. Written as DNA, the CDR3 is TGCAGTGCTAGACCCGGACTAGAGCCAGATACGCAGTATTTT.

The table lists this clonotype with many counts. The rearrangement joins TRBV7-2 to TRBJ2-3; 8 bases line up with TRBD2. After removal of 5 bases from V and 8 bases from J, the junction contained 3 bases not matched to a gene. This CDR3 is 12 amino acids long. Germline-derived CDR1 and CDR2 are SGHTA and FQGNSA. The CDR3 region is CASSPGLATQYF. CDR3 nucleotides: TGTGCCAGCAGCCCCGGACTAGCTACGCAGTATTTT. Supplemented by reference TRBV7-2 and TRBJ2-3, the full variable domain reads GAGVSQSPSNKVTEKGKDVELRCDPISGHTALYWYRQSLGQGLEFLIYFQGNSAPDKSGLPSDRFSAERTGGSVSTLTIQRTQQEDSAVYLCASSPGLATQYFGPGTRLTVL.

This clonotype came up a few times. CDR3 protein: CSATQPRTGGKNEQFF. The CDR3 region has the DNA TGCAGTGCCACCCAACCCCGGACAGGGGGCAAGAATGAGCAGTTCTTC. The chain carries TRBV20-1 and TRBJ2-1, with 11 bases fitting TRBD1. This CDR3 spans 16 amino acids. The J segment lost 7 bases and the V segment lost 6 bases, leaving 14 bases of the junction unmatched. The germline V gene encodes CDR1 DFQATT and CDR2 SNEGSKA (reference sequence).

This clonotype was found many times. V gene TRBV20-1 combines with J gene TRBJ2-3, with D unclear. The CDR3 consists of 12 residues. Germline assignment: CDR1 DFQATT and CDR2 SNEGSKA (reference sequence). CDR3 bases: TGCTCTCCTATACCCCCCACAGATACGCAGTATTTT. This gives the protein CSPIPPTDTQYF.

This clonotype turned up a few times. CDR3 DNA: TGTGCCAGCAGTTACTCGTGGGACCCAGGCGTCGGGGCCAACGTCCTGACTTTC. Protein sequence: CASSYSWDPGVGANVLTF. V usage is TRBV6-5 and J usage is TRBJ2-6, with D possibly called TRBD1 or TRBD2 (5 bases each). Germline V gene sequence: CDR1 MNHEY, CDR2 SVGAGI. Trimming removed 0 bases from V and 4 bases from J, with 16 bases in between. This CDR3 is built from 18 residues.